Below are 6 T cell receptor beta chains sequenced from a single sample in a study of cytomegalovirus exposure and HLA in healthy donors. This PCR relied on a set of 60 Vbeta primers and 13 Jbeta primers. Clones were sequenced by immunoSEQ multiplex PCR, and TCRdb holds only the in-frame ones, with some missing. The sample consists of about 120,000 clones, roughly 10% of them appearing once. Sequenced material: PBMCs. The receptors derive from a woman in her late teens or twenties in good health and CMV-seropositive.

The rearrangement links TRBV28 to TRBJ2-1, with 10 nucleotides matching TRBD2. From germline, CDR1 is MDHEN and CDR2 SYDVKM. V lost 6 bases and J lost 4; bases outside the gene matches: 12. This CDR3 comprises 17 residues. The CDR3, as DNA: TGTGCCAGCAGACATACAGCGGGAGGGGGGGCTTACAATGAGCAGTTCTTC. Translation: CASRHTAGGGAYNEQFF.

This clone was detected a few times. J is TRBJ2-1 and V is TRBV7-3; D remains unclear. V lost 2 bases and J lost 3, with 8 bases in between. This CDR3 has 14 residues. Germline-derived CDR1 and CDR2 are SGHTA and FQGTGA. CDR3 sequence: CASSLAGFYNEQFF. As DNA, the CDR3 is TGTGCCAGCAGCTTAGCCGGGTTCTACAATGAGCAGTTCTTC.

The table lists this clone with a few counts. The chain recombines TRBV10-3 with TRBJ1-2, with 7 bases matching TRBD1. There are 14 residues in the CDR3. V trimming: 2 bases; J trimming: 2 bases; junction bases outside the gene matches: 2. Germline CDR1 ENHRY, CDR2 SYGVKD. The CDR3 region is CAISEPGGNYGYTF. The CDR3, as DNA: TGTGCCATCAGTGAGCCAGGGGGGAACTATGGCTACACCTTC.

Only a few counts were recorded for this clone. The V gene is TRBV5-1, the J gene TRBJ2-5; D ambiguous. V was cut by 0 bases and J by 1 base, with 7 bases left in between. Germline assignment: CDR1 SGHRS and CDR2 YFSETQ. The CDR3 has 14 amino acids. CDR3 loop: CASSLVRVQETQYF. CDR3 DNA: TGCGCCAGCAGCTTGGTCCGGGTCCAAGAGACCCAGTACTTC.

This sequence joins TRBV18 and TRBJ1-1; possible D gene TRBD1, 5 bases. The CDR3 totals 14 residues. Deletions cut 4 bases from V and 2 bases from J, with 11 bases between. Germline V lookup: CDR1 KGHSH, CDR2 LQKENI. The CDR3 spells CASSLARANTEAFF. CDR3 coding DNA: TGTGCCAGCTCACTTGCCAGGGCAAACACTGAAGCTTTCTTT.

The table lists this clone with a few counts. CDR3 in DNA: TGTGCCAGCATTGTAGGCCGGGACTACAACACAGATACGCAGTATTTT. Translated: CASIVGRDYNTDTQYF. The chain joins TRBV6-6 to TRBJ2-3, with 7 bases fitting TRBD2. This CDR3 comprises 16 residues. Germline V gene lookup returns CDR1 MNHNY and CDR2 SVGAGI (reference sequence). Trimming cost V 7 bases and J 2 bases; bases outside gene matches: 12.